This T cell receptor (beta chain) was captured in a study of vaccination effects on CD4 cells after COVID-19. Germline loops: CDR1 ENHRY, CDR2 SYGVKD. The V segment lost 3 bases and the J segment 3 bases; nucleotides outside the gene matches: 13. This CDR3 has 17 amino acids. The method was immunoSEQ multiplex PCR; TCRdb's version includes in-frame clones alone and lacks a portion of them. This sample has around 15,000 clones, with approximately 70% found just once. With respect to this clone: Antigen unknown.

Expansion with viral peptide pools was applied to antigen-specific CD4+ T cells by the ViraFEST assay prior to sequencing. After roughly 9 days in culture, the CD4+ T cells were isolated. It was two doses of either the BNT162b2 or mRNA-1273 vaccine that participants received. Vaccine recipients, nucleocapsid antibody negative, had no prior SARS-CoV-2 infection. This chain links TRBV10-3 with TRBJ1-1; TRBD1 matches 7 bases. Sequencing was performed on CD4+ T cells from PBMCs cultured with HCoV-NL63 spike peptides, taken after COVID-19 vaccination. This TCR was sampled from a human donor who received a COVID-19 vaccine. The CDR3 reads CAISEGRGFETDTEAFF. CDR3 nucleotides: TGTGCCATCAGTGAAGGCAGGGGGTTTGAGACGGACACTGAAGCTTTCTTT.